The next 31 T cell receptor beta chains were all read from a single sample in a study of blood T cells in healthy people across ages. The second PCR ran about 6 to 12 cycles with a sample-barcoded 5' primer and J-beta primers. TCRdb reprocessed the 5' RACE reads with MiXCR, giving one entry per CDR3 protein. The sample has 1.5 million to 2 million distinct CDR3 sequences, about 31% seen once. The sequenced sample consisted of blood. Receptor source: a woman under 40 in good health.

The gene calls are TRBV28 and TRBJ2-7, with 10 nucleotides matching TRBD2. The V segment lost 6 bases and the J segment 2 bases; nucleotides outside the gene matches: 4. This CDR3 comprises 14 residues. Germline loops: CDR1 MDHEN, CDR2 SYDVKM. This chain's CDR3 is CASRRAGGTYEQYF. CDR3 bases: TGTGCCAGCAGGCGAGCGGGAGGGACCTACGAGCAGTACTTC.

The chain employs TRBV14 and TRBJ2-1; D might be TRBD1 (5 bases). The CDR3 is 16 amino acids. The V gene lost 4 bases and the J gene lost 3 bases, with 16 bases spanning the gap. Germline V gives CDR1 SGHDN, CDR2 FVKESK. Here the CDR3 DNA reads TGTGCCAGCAGCCCACCAGGGAAGATCTACTACAATGAGCAGTTCTTC. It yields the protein CASSPPGKIYYNEQFF.

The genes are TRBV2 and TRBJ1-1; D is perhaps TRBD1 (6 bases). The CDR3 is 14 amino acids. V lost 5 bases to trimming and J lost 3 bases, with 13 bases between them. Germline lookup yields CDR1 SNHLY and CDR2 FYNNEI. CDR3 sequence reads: CASSRQGSYTEAFF. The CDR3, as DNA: TGTGCCAGCAGTCGCCAGGGGAGTTACACTGAAGCTTTCTTT.

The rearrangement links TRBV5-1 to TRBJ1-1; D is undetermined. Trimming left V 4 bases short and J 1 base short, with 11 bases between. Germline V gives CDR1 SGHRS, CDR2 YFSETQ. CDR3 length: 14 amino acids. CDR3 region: CASSRFMGNTEAFF. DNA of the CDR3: TGCGCCAGCAGCCGCTTCATGGGGAACACTGAAGCTTTCTTT.

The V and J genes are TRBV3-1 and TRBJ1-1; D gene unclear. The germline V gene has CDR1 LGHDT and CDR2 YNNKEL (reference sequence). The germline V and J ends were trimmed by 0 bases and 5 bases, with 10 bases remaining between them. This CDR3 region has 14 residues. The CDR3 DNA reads TGTGCCAGCAGCCAAGATGTTTTCCTTACTGAAGCTTTCTTT. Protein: CASSQDVFLTEAFF. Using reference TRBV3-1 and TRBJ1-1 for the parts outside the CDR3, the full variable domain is DTAVSQTPKYLVTQMGNDKSIKCEQNLGHDTMYWYKQDSKKFLKIMFSYNNKELIINETVPNRFSPKSPDKAHLNLHINSLELGDSAVYFCASSQDVFLTEAFFGQGTRLTVV.

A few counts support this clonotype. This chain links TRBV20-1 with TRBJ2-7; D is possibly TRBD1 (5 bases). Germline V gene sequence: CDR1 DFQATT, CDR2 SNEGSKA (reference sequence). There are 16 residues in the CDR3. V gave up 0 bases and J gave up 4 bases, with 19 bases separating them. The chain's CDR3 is CSARDLRGKGRYEQYF. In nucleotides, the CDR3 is TGCAGTGCTAGAGATCTTCGTGGCAAGGGGCGTTACGAGCAGTACTTC.

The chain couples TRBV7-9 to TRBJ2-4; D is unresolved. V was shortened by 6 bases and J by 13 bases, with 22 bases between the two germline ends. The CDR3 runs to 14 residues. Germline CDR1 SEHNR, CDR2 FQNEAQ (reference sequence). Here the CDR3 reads CASSSRVGMGEQYF. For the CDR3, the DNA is TGTGCCAGCAGTTCTCGAGTAGGGATGGGTGAGCAGTACTTC.

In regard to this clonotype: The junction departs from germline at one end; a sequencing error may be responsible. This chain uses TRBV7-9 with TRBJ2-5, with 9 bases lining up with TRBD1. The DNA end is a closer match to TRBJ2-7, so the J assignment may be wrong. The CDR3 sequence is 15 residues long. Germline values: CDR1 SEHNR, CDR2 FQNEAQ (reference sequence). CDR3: CAGSSRTGVIDEQYF. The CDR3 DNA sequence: TGTGCCGGCAGCTCTCGGACAGGGGTGATCGACGAGCAGTACTTC.

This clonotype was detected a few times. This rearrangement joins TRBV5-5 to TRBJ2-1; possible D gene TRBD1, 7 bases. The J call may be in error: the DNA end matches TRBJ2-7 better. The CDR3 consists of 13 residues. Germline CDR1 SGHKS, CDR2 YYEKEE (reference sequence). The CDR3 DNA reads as TGTGCCAGCAGCAGAACAGGGGCGGGGGAGCAGTACTTC. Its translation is CASSRTGAGEQYF.

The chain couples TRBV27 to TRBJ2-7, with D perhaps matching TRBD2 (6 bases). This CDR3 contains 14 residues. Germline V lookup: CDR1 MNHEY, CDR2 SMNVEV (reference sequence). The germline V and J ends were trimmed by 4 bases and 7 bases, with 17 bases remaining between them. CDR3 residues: CASSCLGGGTEQYF. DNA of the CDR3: TGTGCCAGCAGTTGCCTCGGGGGTGGGACTGAGCAGTACTTC.

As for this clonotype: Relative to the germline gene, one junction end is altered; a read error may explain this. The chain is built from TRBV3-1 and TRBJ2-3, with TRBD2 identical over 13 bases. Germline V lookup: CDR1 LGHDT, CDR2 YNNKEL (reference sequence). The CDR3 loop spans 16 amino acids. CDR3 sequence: CTSSPQLAGGSDTQYF. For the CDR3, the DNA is TGTACCAGCAGCCCGCAACTAGCGGGAGGGTCAGATACGCAGTATTTT.

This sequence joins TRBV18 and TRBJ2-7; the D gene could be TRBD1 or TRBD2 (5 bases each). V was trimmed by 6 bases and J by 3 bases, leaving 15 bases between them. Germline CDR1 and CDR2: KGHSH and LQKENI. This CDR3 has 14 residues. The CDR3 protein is CASSREGTYYEQYF. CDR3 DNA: TGTGCCAGCTCCCGAGAGGGGACCTACTACGAGCAGTACTTC.

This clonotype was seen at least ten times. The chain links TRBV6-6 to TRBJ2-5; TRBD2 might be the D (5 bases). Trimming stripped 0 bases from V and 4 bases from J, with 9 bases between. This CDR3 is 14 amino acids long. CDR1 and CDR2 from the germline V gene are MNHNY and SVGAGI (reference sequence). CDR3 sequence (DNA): TGTGCCAGCAGTTACTCGACCCGGGGAGAGACCCAGTACTTC. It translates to CASSYSTRGETQYF.

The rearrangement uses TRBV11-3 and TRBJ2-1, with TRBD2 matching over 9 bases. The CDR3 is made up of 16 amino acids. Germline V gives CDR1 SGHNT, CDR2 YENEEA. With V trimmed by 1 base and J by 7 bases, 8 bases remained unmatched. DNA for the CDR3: TGTGCCAGCAGCTTAGGAGGAGCGGGAGGATTTAATGAGCAGTTCTTC. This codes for CASSLGGAGGFNEQFF.

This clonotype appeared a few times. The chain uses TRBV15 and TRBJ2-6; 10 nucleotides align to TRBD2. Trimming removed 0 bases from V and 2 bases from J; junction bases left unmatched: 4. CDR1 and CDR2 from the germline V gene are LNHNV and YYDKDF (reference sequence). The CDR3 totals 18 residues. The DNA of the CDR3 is TGTGCCACCAGCAGAGATAGGCTAGCGGGAGCTGGGGCCAACGTCCTGACTTTC. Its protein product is CATSRDRLAGAGANVLTF.

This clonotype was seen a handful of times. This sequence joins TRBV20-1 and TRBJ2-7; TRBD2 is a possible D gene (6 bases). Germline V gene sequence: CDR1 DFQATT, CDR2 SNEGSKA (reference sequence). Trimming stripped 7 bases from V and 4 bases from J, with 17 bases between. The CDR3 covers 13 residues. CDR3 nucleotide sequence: TGCAGTGTCGCGGACTGGGGGGTATACGAGCAGTACTTC. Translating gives CSVADWGVYEQYF.

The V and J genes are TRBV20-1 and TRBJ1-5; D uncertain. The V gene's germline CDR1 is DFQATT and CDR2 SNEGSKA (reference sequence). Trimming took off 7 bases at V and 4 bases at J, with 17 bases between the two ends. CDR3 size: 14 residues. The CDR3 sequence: CSVRLGQNNQPQHF. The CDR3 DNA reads TGCAGTGTCAGACTCGGCCAGAATAATCAGCCCCAGCATTTT.

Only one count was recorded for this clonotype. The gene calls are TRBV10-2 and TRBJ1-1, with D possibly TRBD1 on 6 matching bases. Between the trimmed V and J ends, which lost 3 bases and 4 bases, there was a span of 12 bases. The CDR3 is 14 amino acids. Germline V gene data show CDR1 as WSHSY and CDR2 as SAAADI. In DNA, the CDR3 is TGCGCCAGCAGTGATGTAGGGGGGGTCACTGAAGCTTTCTTT. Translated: CASSDVGGVTEAFF.

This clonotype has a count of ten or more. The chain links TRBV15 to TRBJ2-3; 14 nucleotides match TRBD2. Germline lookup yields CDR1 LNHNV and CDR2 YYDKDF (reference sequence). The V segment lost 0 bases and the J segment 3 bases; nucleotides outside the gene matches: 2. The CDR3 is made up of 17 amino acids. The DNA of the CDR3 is TGTGCCACCAGCAGAGACGGACTAGCGGGGGGAACAGATACGCAGTATTTT. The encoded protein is CATSRDGLAGGTDTQYF.

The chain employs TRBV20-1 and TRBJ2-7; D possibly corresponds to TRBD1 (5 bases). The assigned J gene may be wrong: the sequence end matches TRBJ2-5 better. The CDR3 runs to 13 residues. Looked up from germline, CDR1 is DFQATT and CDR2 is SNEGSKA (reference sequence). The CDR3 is CSAMVGPVETQYF. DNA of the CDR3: TGCAGTGCTATGGTGGGGCCTGTGGAGACCCAGTACTTC.

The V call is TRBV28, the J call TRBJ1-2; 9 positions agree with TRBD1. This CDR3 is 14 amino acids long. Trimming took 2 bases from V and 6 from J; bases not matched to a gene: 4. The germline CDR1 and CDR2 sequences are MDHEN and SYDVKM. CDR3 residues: CASSLGQGTNGYTF. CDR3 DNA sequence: TGTGCCAGCAGTTTAGGACAGGGGACGAATGGCTACACCTTC.

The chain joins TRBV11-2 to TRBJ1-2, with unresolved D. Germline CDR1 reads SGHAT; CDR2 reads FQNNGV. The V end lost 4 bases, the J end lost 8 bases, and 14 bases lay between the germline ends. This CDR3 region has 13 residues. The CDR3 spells CASSYEFRRGYTF. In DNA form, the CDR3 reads TGTGCCAGCAGCTACGAATTCAGGAGGGGCTACACCTTC.

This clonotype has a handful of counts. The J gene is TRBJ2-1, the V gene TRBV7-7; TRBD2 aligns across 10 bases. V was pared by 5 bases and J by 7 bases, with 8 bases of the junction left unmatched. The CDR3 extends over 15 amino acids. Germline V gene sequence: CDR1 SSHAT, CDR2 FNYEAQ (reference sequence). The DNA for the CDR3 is TGTGCCAGCAGCCGCAGCGGGGGGGCCGGGAATGAGCAGTTCTTC. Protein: CASSRSGGAGNEQFF.

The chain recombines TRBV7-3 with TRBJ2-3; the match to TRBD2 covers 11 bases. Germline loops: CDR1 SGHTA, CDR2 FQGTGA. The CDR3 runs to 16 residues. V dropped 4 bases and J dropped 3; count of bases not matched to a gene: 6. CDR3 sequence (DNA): TGTGCCAGCAGCTCCTTAGCGGGAGGGGTAACAGATACGCAGTATTTT. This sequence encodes CASSSLAGGVTDTQYF.

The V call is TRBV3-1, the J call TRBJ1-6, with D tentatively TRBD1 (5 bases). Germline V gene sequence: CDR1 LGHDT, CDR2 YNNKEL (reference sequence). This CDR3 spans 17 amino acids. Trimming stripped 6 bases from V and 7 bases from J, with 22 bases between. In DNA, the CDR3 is TGTGCCAGCAGGGCTCCCCGGAGCGGGACGGTGAATTCACCCCTCCACTTT. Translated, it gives CASRAPRSGTVNSPLHF.

The CDR3 loop reads CASSEPGGARYEQYF. The CDR3 DNA sequence: TGTGCCAGCAGTGAACCGGGCGGGGCCAGATACGAGCAGTACTTC. The chain employs TRBV6-1 and TRBJ2-7, with D tentatively TRBD2 (6 bases). The CDR3 sequence is 15 residues long. V was clipped by 2 bases and J by 4 bases, with 15 bases between them. Germline lookup yields CDR1 MNHNS and CDR2 SASEGT.

In DNA form, the CDR3 reads TGTGCCAGCAGCCATTCCGGGAGGGAGGCTTTCTTT. Protein sequence: CASSHSGREAFF. The genes are TRBV3-1 and TRBJ1-1; D call uncertain. The CDR3 length is 12 residues. Trimming left V 3 bases short and J 11 bases short, with 13 bases between. In germline, CDR1 is LGHDT, CDR2 YNNKEL (reference sequence). Complete variable domain (other parts from reference TRBV3-1 and TRBJ1-1): DTAVSQTPKYLVTQMGNDKSIKCEQNLGHDTMYWYKQDSKKFLKIMFSYNNKELIINETVPNRFSPKSPDKAHLNLHINSLELGDSAVYFCASSHSGREAFFGQGTRLTVV.

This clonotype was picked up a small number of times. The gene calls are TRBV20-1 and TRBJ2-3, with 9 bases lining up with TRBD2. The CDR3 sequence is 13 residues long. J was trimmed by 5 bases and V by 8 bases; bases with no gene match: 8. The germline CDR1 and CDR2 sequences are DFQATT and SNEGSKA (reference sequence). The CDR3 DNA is TGCAGTTACGCTAGCGGGATCGAAGATACGCAGTATTTT. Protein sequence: CSYASGIEDTQYF.

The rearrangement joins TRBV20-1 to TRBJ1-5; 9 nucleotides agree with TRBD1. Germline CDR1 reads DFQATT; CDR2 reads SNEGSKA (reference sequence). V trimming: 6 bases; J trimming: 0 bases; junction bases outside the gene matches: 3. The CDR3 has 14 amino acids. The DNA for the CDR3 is TGCAGTGCAACGGGACAGGGTAGCAATCAGCCCCAGCATTTT. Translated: CSATGQGSNQPQHF.

The CDR3 reads CASSPAGGIAEAFF. CDR3 in DNA: TGTGCCAGCAGCCCGGCGGGGGGTATCGCTGAAGCTTTCTTT. V usage is TRBV7-9 and J usage is TRBJ1-1; D is possibly TRBD1 (5 bases). The germline V gene encodes CDR1 SEHNR and CDR2 FQNEAQ (reference sequence). Trimming removed 5 bases from V and 6 bases from J, with 16 bases in between. This CDR3 spans 14 amino acids.

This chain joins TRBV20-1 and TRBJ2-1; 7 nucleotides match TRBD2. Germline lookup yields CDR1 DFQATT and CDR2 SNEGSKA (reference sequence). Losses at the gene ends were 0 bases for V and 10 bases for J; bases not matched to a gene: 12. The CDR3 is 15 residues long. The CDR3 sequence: CSARDYGVVRGEQFF. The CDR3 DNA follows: TGCAGTGCTAGAGATTATGGCGTCGTGCGGGGGGAGCAGTTCTTC.